A selection of T cell receptor beta chains follows, all from one sample in a study of post-analysis software for immune sequencing data. TCRdb processed the PCR reads anew with MiXCR; each CDR3 protein has one entry. The sample shows about 260,000 distinct CDR3 sequences, about 40% of them seen only once. The sample was blood. The receptors come from a girl aged 10 to 17 with multiple sclerosis. Both conserved end residues are part of each CDR3. A D gene is named only where the DNA matches it firmly. The listing skips clone size in some rows; elsewhere it reads once, few, many or a size class.

TRBD1 | TRBJ1-1 | few | TRBV7-2 | TGTGCCAGCAGCCGAGACAGGGAAGGGCCAGCTTTCTTT | CASSRDREGPAFF
. | TRBJ2-5 | many | TRBV5-6 | TGTGCCAGCAGCAGGACAGGAGGGGCCCAAGAGACCCAGTACTTC | CASSRTGGAQETQYF
TRBD2 | TRBJ2-5 | many | TRBV20-1 | TGCAGTGCTCACTTGAAGGGACTAGCAAACGAGACCCAGTACTTC | CSAHLKGLANETQYF
TRBD1 | TRBJ1-2 | . | TRBV6-2/TRBV6-3 | TGTGCCAGCAGTAATTCCTGGACAGGGGCCCCCTATGGCTACACCTTC | CASSNSWTGAPYGYTF
TRBD2 | TRBJ2-5 | . | TRBV18 | TGTGCCAGCTCACCGGAAGCGGGGAGAGGACAAGAGACCCAGTACTTC | CASSPEAGRGQETQYF
. | TRBJ2-1 | many | TRBV20-1 | TGCAGTGCTAGGTGGCTAGCGCTCTACAATGAGCAGTTCTTC | CSARWLALYNEQFF
TRBD1 | TRBJ2-7 | many | TRBV6-5 | TGTGCCAGCGCGACAGGGTCGGGCGAGCAGTACTTC | CASATGSGEQYF
TRBD2 | TRBJ2-1 | many | TRBV25-1 | TGTGCCAGCAGGGGGGAGGGCTACAATGAGCAGTTCTTC | CASRGEGYNEQFF
. | TRBJ1-1 | few | TRBV27 | TGTGCCAGCAGTTTATCGAGGGTGGCGGGCACTGAAGCTTTCTTT | CASSLSRVAGTEAFF
. | TRBJ2-7 | . | TRBV20-1 | TGCAGTGCTAGGTCCAGGGAGTTCCCCTACGAGCAGTACTTC | CSARSREFPYEQYF
. | TRBJ2-1 | many | TRBV10-2 | TGCGCCAGCAGCCTGAGTAAGTCAACCTCGTACAATGAGCAGTTCTTC | CASSLSKSTSYNEQFF
. | TRBJ1-1 | many | TRBV4-1 | TGCGCCAGCAGCCACCTAGGGGTGGGGAACACTGAAGCTTTCTTT | CASSHLGVGNTEAFF
TRBD1 | TRBJ2-7 | few | TRBV28 | TGTGCCAGCGAGCCGGGACAGGTCCCCTACGAGCAGTACTTC | CASEPGQVPYEQYF
TRBD2 | TRBJ2-7 | few | TRBV11-2 | TGTGCCAGCAGCTCGCTAGCGGGAGGGGTCCCCAATGAGCAGTACTTC | CASSSLAGGVPNEQYF
. | TRBJ1-2 | many | TRBV12-3/TRBV12-4 | TGTGCCAGCAGTTTCGCGGGAGCCCTTACGGGGAACTATGGCTACACCTTC | CASSFAGALTGNYGYTF
TRBD1 | TRBJ2-7 | . | TRBV7-2 | TGTGCCAGCAGCTTTAAAGGGGGCAGGGAGCAGTACTTC | CASSFKGGREQYF
. | TRBJ1-1 | once | TRBV11-2 | TGTGCCAGCAGCTTACGGGGGTGGGAGGGGTACGACACTGAAGCTTTCTTT | CASSLRGWEGYDTEAFF
. | TRBJ2-3 | many | TRBV7-2 | TGTGCCAGCAGTTTTTACGGATTAGGCTCAGATACGCAGTATTTT | CASSFYGLGSDTQYF
TRBD1 | TRBJ2-1 | . | TRBV20-1 | TGCAGTGTACAGGGGAGCTCCTACAATGAGCAGTTCTTC | CSVQGSSYNEQFF
. | TRBJ1-4 | . | TRBV10-3 | TGTGCCATCCGGGACAAGCAAGAAAAACTGTTTTTT | CAIRDKQEKLFF
. | TRBJ2-3 | many | TRBV27 | TGTGCCAGCAGCGGGGGCGCAGATACGCAGTATTTT | CASSGGADTQYF
. | TRBJ1-5 | few | TRBV20-1 | TGCAGTGCTATTAGGGGAAGCAATCAGCCCCAGCATTTT | CSAIRGSNQPQHF
. | TRBJ2-7 | many | TRBV28 | TGTGCCACCAAGGGGAGAATTTACGAGCAGTACTTC | CATKGRIYEQYF
TRBD2 | TRBJ2-4 | . | TRBV20-1 | TGCAGTGCTAGAATGGGGGGGAGGGGTGCCAAAAACATTCAGTACTTC | CSARMGGRGAKNIQYF
. | TRBJ1-1 | few | TRBV13 | TGTGCCAGCAGCTTCTCGCTGCGGGAGGGGAACACTGAAGCTTTCTTT | CASSFSLREGNTEAFF
. | TRBJ2-6 | many | TRBV5-1 | TGCGCCAGCAGCTTGGGGCGCTCCGGGGCCAACGTCCTGACTTTC | CASSLGRSGANVLTF
TRBD2 | TRBJ2-4 | . | TRBV27 | TGTGCCAGCAGTTTATCGAGCGGGAGGGCCAAAAACATTCAGTACTTC | CASSLSSGRAKNIQYF
. | TRBJ2-7 | . | TRBV13 | TGTGCCAGCGGGGGACGTCCCTACGAGCAGTACTTC | CASGGRPYEQYF
TRBD2 | TRBJ2-1 | many | TRBV30 | TGTGCCTGGAGTGTACGAGCGGGAGGTAGCAATGAGCAGTTCTTC | CAWSVRAGGSNEQFF
. | TRBJ2-4 | few | TRBV5-5 | TGTGCCAGCGGCCCGGCCGCAGGCAAAAACATTCAGTACTTC | CASGPAAGKNIQYF
TRBD1 | TRBJ1-2 | many | TRBV7-9 | TGTGCCGCCGGGGGATACAGGGACAGAGGATATGGCTACACCTTC | CAAGGYRDRGYGYTF
. | TRBJ1-2 | once | TRBV29-1 | TGCAGCGTTTCTCCGGAGGGGACTAACTATGGCTACACCTTC | CSVSPEGTNYGYTF
. | TRBJ1-2 | many | TRBV5-1 | TGCGCCAGCAGCTTGGCCCGGCAGGGACTTGGCTACACCTTC | CASSLARQGLGYTF
. | TRBJ2-5 | many | TRBV5-6 | TGTGCCAGCAGCTTATGGGAGACCCAGTACTTC | CASSLWETQYF
. | TRBJ2-4 | . | TRBV4-2 | TGTGCCAGCAGCCAAGTATCCGGGACTGGGATCCCGTACTTC | CASSQVSGTGIPYF